Below, one T cell receptor (beta chain) is given with its context. Its antigen is undetermined. Time point here: week 11, during vaccination. One vaccine dose held 300 ug of mutant IDH1 20-mer peptide and came with topical imiquimod. The data were taken from a study of a mutant IDH1 vaccine in newly diagnosed glioma. Study context: At weeks 1, 3, 5, 7, 11, 15, 19 and 23, patients received a vaccination, eight in all. With temozolomide cycles, or 4-6 weeks after radiotherapy alone, vaccination was started. Treated patients showed a male proportion of around 62%, a female proportion of approximately 40%, and a mean age of 40.4 years. Study-wide points: Vaccine-induced immune responses occurred in 93.3% of patients.

Measured with immunoSEQ multiplex PCR; TCRdb has only the in-frame clones, and not every one. The sample comprises some 120,000 clones, around four fifths of which are singletons, and 5.5% rests with the top ten. The CDR3 totals 15 residues. The chain links TRBV21-1 to TRBJ1-4; the D call in the table, TRBD1, was not verified against the DNA. TRBV21-1 is noted as a pseudogene. The sequence derives from a man aged 40-55 years with glioma. The source was PBMCs, collected from a glioma patient whose treatment included an IDH1 peptide vaccine. The CDR3 sequence is CASSTLGQGGEKLFF. The CDR3 region has the DNA TGTGCCAGCAGCACATTGGGACAGGGGGGGGAAAAACTGTTTTTT.